This is a list of T cell receptor beta chains from one sample in a study of shared T cell receptors in the human thymus. TCRdb keeps only in-frame clones here, not all; method: immunoSEQ multiplex PCR. The table includes 600,000 or so clones, roughly 86% detected once. These sequences were also reported in another study, on human thymus T cells.

Sequencing was performed on thymocytes. The origin of the receptors is a boy under two years old with a congenital heart defect. CDR3s include the opening cysteine and the closing phenylalanine or tryptophan. A D gene is named only where the DNA matches it firmly. Where a row states a size, it is once, few, many or the class of an expanded clone; other rows omit it.

j_call v_call cdr3_length clone_size d_call cdr3_nt cdr3_aa
TRBJ2-2 TRBV9 20 - TRBD2 TGTGCCAGCAGCGTATCCCAGCGGGGGGAGGTCCACGAAGTCACCGGGGAGCTGTTTTTT CASSVSQRGEVHEVTGELFF
TRBJ2-5 TRBV7-9 18 - TRBD2 TGTGCCAGCAGCTTCACGGGACTAGCGGGGGCCGGCAGAGAGACCCAGTACTTC CASSFTGLAGAGRETQYF
TRBJ1-1 TRBV6-5 16 - - TGTGCCAGCAGTTGCCGACACAGGGAACGGTACACTGAAGCTTTCTTT CASSCRHRERYTEAFF
TRBJ2-5 TRBV5-6 12 - - TGTGCCAGCAGCTTGACCGGGGAGACCCAGTACTTC CASSLTGETQYF
TRBJ2-7 TRBV12-5 17 - TRBD1 TGTGCTAGTGGTTTGGCCCCCCGGGACAGGGGGCTATACGAGCAGTACTTC CASGLAPRDRGLYEQYF
TRBJ1-2 TRBV2 16 - - TGTGCCAGCAGCACATCCCCTAAGACAGCTAACTATGGCTACACCTTC CASSTSPKTANYGYTF
TRBJ1-2 TRBV9 18 - - TGTGCCAGCAGCGGCGCAGGGGTCTTTATCGTGGATAACTATGGCTACACCTTC CASSGAGVFIVDNYGYTF
TRBJ2-3 TRBV4-3 19 - TRBD2 TGCGCCAGCAGCCAAGACAGGGTTAGTAAGCGGGGGTCGTTAGATACGCAGTATTTT CASSQDRVSKRGSLDTQYF
TRBJ1-4 TRBV5-6 16 - TRBD1 TGTGCCAGCAGCTTGGACAGGGGGCGAAGTAATGAAAAACTGTTTTTT CASSLDRGRSNEKLFF
TRBJ2-1 TRBV7-2 19 - TRBD2 TGTGCCAGCAGCCCACACAGGGGAACCCTTAGCGGGGGGGCTCTGGAGCAGTTCTTC CASSPHRGTLSGGALEQFF
TRBJ1-1 TRBV28 16 - - TGTGCCAGCAGACACTCCTCTGACACCATGAACACTGAAGCTTTCTTT CASRHSSDTMNTEAFF
TRBJ2-7 TRBV9 12 - TRBD1 TGTGCCAGCAGCGGGGACAGGGCCGAGCAGTACTTC CASSGDRAEQYF
TRBJ1-4 TRBV7-2 18 - - TGTGCCAGCAGCTTAAGGCAAGGGTTTTCGGAGGGTAATGAAAAACTGTTTTTT CASSLRQGFSEGNEKLFF
TRBJ1-4 TRBV7-9 16 - - TGTGCCAGCAGCCCTAGGGGAACAGGGATTAATGAAAAACTGTTTTTT CASSPRGTGINEKLFF
TRBJ1-6 TRBV12-5 19 - TRBD1 TGTGCTAGTGGTTTGGTAGTTGGGCAGGGGGTCGTGGAAAGGTCACCCCTCCACTTT CASGLVVGQGVVERSPLHF
TRBJ2-7 TRBV7-9 18 - TRBD2 TGTGCCAGCAGTTTAATACAGTCGGGACTAGAGGGGTCCTACGAGCAGTACTTC CASSLIQSGLEGSYEQYF
TRBJ2-7 TRBV28 15 - TRBD2 TGTGCCAGCAGTTTATATCCAGCGGGAGCCTACGAGCAGTACTTC CASSLYPAGAYEQYF
TRBJ2-7 TRBV6-5 13 - TRBD1 TGTGCCAGCAGTGCAACAGGGGCGGCCGAGCAGTACTTC CASSATGAAEQYF
TRBJ2-5 TRBV4-3 15 - TRBD2 TGCGCCAGCAGCCAGGATAGCGGGACCCAAGAGACCCAGTACTTC CASSQDSGTQETQYF
TRBJ2-5 TRBV15 18 - TRBD2 TGTGCCACCAGCAGAGACGTAAGACTAGCGGGAATTCCGGAGACCCAGCACTTC CATSRDVRLAGIPETQHF
TRBJ2-2 TRBV4-3 16 - TRBD2 TGCGCCAGCAGCCCTCAGACTAGCGGGAGGGCCGGGGAGCTGTTTTTT CASSPQTSGRAGELFF
TRBJ1-1 TRBV6-1 14 - TRBD1 TGTGCCAGCAGCAAGACAGGGATGAACACTGAAGCTTTCTTT CASSKTGMNTEAFF
TRBJ2-6 TRBV6-9 18 once - TGTGCCAGCAGTTATCAAGGGACACCATTTACAGGGGCCAACGTCCTGACTTTC CASSYQGTPFTGANVLTF
TRBJ2-5 TRBV15 15 - - TGTGCCACCAGCAGAGATTTATACGTAGCGGAGACCCAGTACTTC CATSRDLYVAETQYF
TRBJ2-1 TRBV5-5 19 - TRBD1 TGTGCCAGCAGCTCTCCGGGACAGGGGGCCACTAGCGGCTACAATGAGCAGTTCTTC CASSSPGQGATSGYNEQFF
TRBJ2-5 TRBV6-5 13 - - TGTGCCAGCAGCCAGACTAGACAAGAGACCCAGTACTTC CASSQTRQETQYF
TRBJ2-7 TRBV28 15 - TRBD1 TGTGCCAGCAGGGTTGACAGGGGGAGGGCCTACGAGCAGTACTTC CASRVDRGRAYEQYF
TRBJ1-1 TRBV21-1 15 - - TGTGCCAGCAGCAAAAGAGGCCAGACTAACACTGAAGCTTTCTTT CASSKRGQTNTEAFF
TRBJ1-5 TRBV7-9 14 - - TGTGCCAGCAGCTTATTGGGGCACAATCAGCCCCAGCATTTT CASSLLGHNQPQHF
TRBJ1-1 TRBV7-9 14 - - TGTGCCAGCAGAGAGGTGTGGAGGGATACTGAAGCTTTCTTT CASREVWRDTEAFF
TRBJ2-1 TRBV6-1 14 - - TGTGCCAGCCCCGGAGGACCCTCCTACAATGAGCAGTTCTTC CASPGGPSYNEQFF
TRBJ2-6 TRBV4-3 15 few - TGCGCCAGCAGCCAGCGTCGCTCTGGGGCCAACGTCCTGACTTTC CASSQRRSGANVLTF
TRBJ2-5 TRBV5-1 12 few - TGCGCCAGCAGCTCGGGGCAAGAGACCCAGTACTTC CASSSGQETQYF
TRBJ2-7 TRBV15 14 - - TGTGCCACCAGCAGAGTAGTCGGAGCCTGCGAACAGTACTTC CATSRVVGACEQYF
TRBJ1-1 TRBV10-1 14 - TRBD1 TGCGCCAGCAGTGAGTCGCGTGGGACAGGGGAAGCTTTCTTT CASSESRGTGEAFF
TRBJ1-1 TRBV5-1 14 - - TGCGCCAGCAACGAGGGGGGGATGAACACTGAAGCTTTCTTT CASNEGGMNTEAFF
TRBJ1-4 TRBV28 16 - - TGTGCCAGCAGTTTTGAGGAGAAGGGGCGCAACGAAAAACTGTTTTTT CASSFEEKGRNEKLFF
TRBJ1-1 TRBV10-3 16 - - TGTGCCATCAGTGATAAACCCTTGGGGAGGAACACTGAAGCTTTCTTT CAISDKPLGRNTEAFF
TRBJ2-1 TRBV10-3 18 once TRBD1 TGTGCCATCAGTGCAGGACAGGGGCGCCACGTACGCTACAATGAGCAGTTCTTC CAISAGQGRHVRYNEQFF
TRBJ2-7 TRBV4-3 17 - - TGCGCCAGCAGCCAAAAGAACTCCCCCAGGGGTACCTACGAGCAGTACTTC CASSQKNSPRGTYEQYF
TRBJ2-1 TRBV25-1 14 - TRBD2 TGTGCCAGCAGTGGGACTAGCGGGATCGATGAGCAGTTCTTC CASSGTSGIDEQFF
TRBJ1-4 TRBV2 16 - TRBD1 TGTGCCAGCAGGCACAGGGGGCGTGCAACTAATGAAAAACTGTTTTTT CASRHRGRATNEKLFF
TRBJ1-1 TRBV5-4 15 - - TGTGCCAGCAGCTCCGTGGGGGGAGGTTTCACTGAAGCTTTCTTT CASSSVGGGFTEAFF
TRBJ2-2 TRBV27 14 few - TGTGCCAGCAGTCCGGGTCGGAACACCGGGGAGCTGTTTTTT CASSPGRNTGELFF
TRBJ2-1 TRBV2 16 - TRBD2 TGTGCCAGCAGCCGAAAACCGCTAGCGGCCCACAATGAGCAGTTCTTC CASSRKPLAAHNEQFF
TRBJ2-4 TRBV4-1 19 - TRBD2 TGCGCCAGCAGCCAATCTTTGGGCTGGGCGGGGGGGGCCAAAAACATTCAGTACTTC CASSQSLGWAGGAKNIQYF